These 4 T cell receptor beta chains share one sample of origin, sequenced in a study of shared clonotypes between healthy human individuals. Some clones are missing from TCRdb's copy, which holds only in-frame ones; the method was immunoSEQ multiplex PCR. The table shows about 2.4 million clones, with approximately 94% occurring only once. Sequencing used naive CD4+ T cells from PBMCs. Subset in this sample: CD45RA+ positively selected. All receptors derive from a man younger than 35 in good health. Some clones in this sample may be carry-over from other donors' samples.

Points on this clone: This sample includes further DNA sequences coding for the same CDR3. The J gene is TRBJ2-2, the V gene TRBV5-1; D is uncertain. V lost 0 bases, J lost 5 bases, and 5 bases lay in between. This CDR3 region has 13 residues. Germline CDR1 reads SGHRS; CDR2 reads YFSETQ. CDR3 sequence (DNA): TGCGCCAGCAGCTTGGGAGCAACCGGGGAGCTGTTTTTT. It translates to CASSLGATGELFF. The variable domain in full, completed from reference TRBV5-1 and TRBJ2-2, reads KAGVTQTPRYLIKTRGQQVTLSCSPISGHRSVSWYQQTPGQGLQFLFEYFSETQRNKGNFPGRFSGRQFSNSRSEMNVSTLELGDSALYLCASSLGATGELFFGEGSRLTVL.

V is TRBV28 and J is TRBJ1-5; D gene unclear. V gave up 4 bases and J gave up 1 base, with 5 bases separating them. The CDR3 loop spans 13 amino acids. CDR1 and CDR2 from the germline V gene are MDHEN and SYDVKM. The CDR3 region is CASSSQSNQPQHF. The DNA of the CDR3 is TGTGCCAGCAGTTCCCAGAGCAATCAGCCCCAGCATTTT.

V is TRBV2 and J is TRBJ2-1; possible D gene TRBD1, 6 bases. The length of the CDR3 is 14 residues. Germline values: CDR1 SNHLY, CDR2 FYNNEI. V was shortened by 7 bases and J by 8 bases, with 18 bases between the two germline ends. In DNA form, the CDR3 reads TGTGCCAGCAACTCCCCAAGGACAGTGGATGAGCAGTTCTTC. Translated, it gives CASNSPRTVDEQFF.

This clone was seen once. In DNA, the CDR3 is TGTGCCAGCAGCAACAGCGGGAACGGAAGAGAGACCCAGTACTTC. Translating it yields CASSNSGNGRETQYF. This chain connects TRBV7-3 to TRBJ2-5, with 7 bases lining up with TRBD2. In germline, CDR1 is SGHTA, CDR2 FQGTGA. V lost 5 bases and J lost 4; bases outside the gene matches: 10. The CDR3 sequence is 15 residues long.